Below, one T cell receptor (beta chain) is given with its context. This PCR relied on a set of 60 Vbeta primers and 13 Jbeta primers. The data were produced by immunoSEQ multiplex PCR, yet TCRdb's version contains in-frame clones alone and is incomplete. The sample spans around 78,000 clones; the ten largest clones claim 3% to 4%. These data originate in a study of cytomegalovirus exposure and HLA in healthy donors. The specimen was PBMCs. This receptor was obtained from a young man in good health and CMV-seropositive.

CDR3 coding DNA: TGTGCCAGTAGTATGTCCCGGGCCTACGAGCAGTACTTC. This encodes CASSMSRAYEQYF. V gene TRBV19 combines with J gene TRBJ2-7; no definite D call. The germline gives CDR1 LNHDA, CDR2 SQIVND (reference sequence). The V end was cut by 3 bases, the J end by 2 bases, with 8 bases between. The CDR3 is 13 amino acids. Looking up the rest from reference TRBV19 and TRBJ2-7 gives the full variable domain: DGGITQSPKYLFRKEGQNVTLSCEQNLNHDAMYWYRQDPGQGLRLIYYSQIVNDFQKGDIAEGYSVSREKKESFPLTVTSAQKNPTAFYLCASSMSRAYEQYFGPGTRLTVT.